Here is one T cell receptor (beta chain) with its context. A much larger clone differs by one base, so this may be a read error. Germline assignment: CDR1 MRHNA and CDR2 SNTAGT. The CDR3 is made up of 15 amino acids. Trimming left V 4 bases short and J 0 bases short, with 11 bases between. The data are from a study of shared clonotypes between healthy human individuals. Using immunoSEQ multiplex PCR, the repertoire was profiled, and TCRdb retains in-frame clones only, with some absent. This sample has about 520,000 clones, with almost 80% found just once. Sequenced: PBMCs. The V gene is TRBV6-4, the J gene TRBJ2-3; possible D gene TRBD2, 5 bases. This TCR derives from a woman between 40 and 55 years old in good health. Some clones in this sample may be carry-over from other donors' samples. The DNA of the CDR3 is TGTGCCAGCAGTGGCGGGCTAGCCAGCACAGATACGCAGTATTTT. Translating gives CASSGGLASTDTQYF.